These T cell receptor beta chains were read from a single sample in a study of Ad26.COV2.S vaccination and SARS-CoV-2 variants. Here immunoSEQ multiplex PCR was the method, and the copy in TCRdb shows in-frame clones only, minus some. The sample records a few hundred thousand clones, around 87% being singletons. Sequencing used peripheral blood, obtained in a trial of Ad26.COV2.S vaccine versus placebo. These TCRs come from a person between 18 and 65 years old who received the Ad26.COV2.S COVID-19 vaccine or a placebo. The CDR3 runs from the conserved cysteine through the conserved F or W. The D gene is left open where the match is weak. Expanded clones get a size class; other rows say once, few or many, or leave the size out.

size: NA
length: 16
D: NA
J: TRBJ2-5
V: TRBV4-2
CDR3: CASSQEWGGPQETQYF
DNA: TGTGCCAGCAGCCAAGAATGGGGGGGCCCACAAGAGACCCAGTACTTC

size: once
length: 14
D: NA
J: TRBJ1-6
V: TRBV18
CDR3: CASSPGTLASPLHF
DNA: TGTGCCAGCTCACCGGGGACATTGGCCTCACCCCTCCACTTT

size: NA
length: 15
D: NA
J: TRBJ2-3
V: TRBV4-2
CDR3: CASSQLTPLTDTQYF
DNA: TGTGCCAGCAGCCAATTGACGCCTCTCACAGATACGCAGTATTTT

size: once
length: 16
D: NA
J: TRBJ2-5
V: TRBV24-1
CDR3: CATSDSTGGAWETQYF
DNA: TGTGCCACCAGTGATTCGACCGGGGGCGCCTGGGAGACCCAGTACTTC

size: once
length: 14
D: NA
J: TRBJ1-1
V: TRBV6-2/TRBV6-3
CDR3: CASSLRTGHTEAFF
DNA: TGTGCCAGCAGCCTTAGGACGGGCCACACTGAAGCTTTCTTT

size: NA
length: 16
D: NA
J: TRBJ2-1
V: TRBV9
CDR3: CASSVSQQVTGNEQFF
DNA: TGTGCCAGCAGCGTAAGCCAACAGGTAACAGGCAATGAGCAGTTCTTC

size: NA
length: 13
D: TRBD2
J: TRBJ2-1
V: TRBV5-4
CDR3: CASRRAGYNEQFF
DNA: TGTGCCAGCAGGCGAGCGGGGTACAATGAGCAGTTCTTC

size: NA
length: 14
D: NA
J: TRBJ2-5
V: TRBV30
CDR3: CAWSVGRYQETQYF
DNA: TGTGCCTGGAGTGTTGGGCGGTACCAAGAGACCCAGTACTTC

size: NA
length: 18
D: TRBD2
J: TRBJ2-3
V: TRBV19
CDR3: CASSRSSGGARFSDTQYF
DNA: TGTGCCAGTAGTCGATCTAGCGGGGGGGCCAGGTTTTCAGATACGCAGTATTTT

size: NA
length: 13
D: NA
J: TRBJ2-1
V: TRBV6-8
CDR3: CASIWGGLYEQFF
DNA: TGTGCCAGCATCTGGGGGGGGCTTTATGAGCAGTTCTTC

size: NA
length: 13
D: NA
J: TRBJ2-2
V: TRBV7-3
CDR3: CASSLDKTGELFF
DNA: TGTGCCAGCAGCCTCGACAAGACCGGGGAGCTGTTTTTT

size: few
length: 15
D: NA
J: TRBJ2-7
V: TRBV3-1/TRBV3-2
CDR3: CASSTPGLKEGEQYF
DNA: TGTGCCAGCAGCACGCCGGGACTCAAAGAAGGCGAGCAGTACTTC

size: NA
length: 13
D: NA
J: TRBJ2-7
V: TRBV30
CDR3: CAWSGQRVGEQYF
DNA: TGTGCCTGGAGTGGGCAGAGAGTCGGAGAGCAGTACTTC

size: NA
length: 15
D: NA
J: TRBJ2-2
V: TRBV9
CDR3: CASSAGGANTGELFF
DNA: TGTGCCAGCAGCGCGGGCGGGGCGAACACCGGGGAGCTGTTTTTT